One and the same sample provided the 15 T cell receptor beta chains below, sequenced in a study of cytomegalovirus exposure and HLA in healthy donors. PCR used 60 Vbeta primers and 13 Jbeta primers. Profiled with immunoSEQ multiplex PCR; TCRdb holds only in-frame clones, not every one. The sample lists some 180,000 clones, 82% seen once, with 1.5% to 1.7% in the top ten. Sequenced material: PBMCs. The receptors were sampled from a man aged 40-50 years in good health and CMV-seronegative.

The chain carries TRBV6-5 and TRBJ1-5, with D perhaps matching TRBD1 (5 bases). Per the germline V gene, CDR1 is MNHEY and CDR2 is SVGAGI. The CDR3 loop spans 14 amino acids. V was shortened by 10 bases and J by 1 base, with 14 bases between the two germline ends. The CDR3 reads CATQGAGSNQPQHF. The DNA of the CDR3 is TGTGCCACTCAGGGAGCGGGGAGCAATCAGCCCCAGCATTTT.

CDR3 in amino acids: CASRVSQGRPGYTF. The DNA for the CDR3 is TGTGCCAGCAGAGTTTCCCAAGGGAGACCAGGCTACACCTTC. The chain is built from TRBV2 and TRBJ1-2; no clear D. The CDR3 runs 14 residues. Per germline, CDR1 SNHLY and CDR2 FYNNEI. Deletions cut 6 bases from V and 8 bases from J, with 19 bases between.

This clone was detected only once. The rearrangement links TRBV10-3 to TRBJ1-5; TRBD1 aligns across 10 bases. The V segment lost 9 bases and the J segment 1 base; nucleotides outside the gene matches: 9. The germline gives CDR1 ENHRY, CDR2 SYGVKD. The CDR3 covers 16 residues. The CDR3 nucleotides read TGTGCCATGCCCGGGACAGGGGCTGCCAGCAATCAGCCCCAGCATTTT. The encoded protein is CAMPGTGAASNQPQHF.

This chain connects TRBV28 to TRBJ2-2, with TRBD2 identical over 8 bases. Per germline, CDR1 MDHEN and CDR2 SYDVKM. V gave up 6 bases and J gave up 3 bases; unmatched junction bases: 12. CDR3 size: 17 residues. Written as DNA, the CDR3 is TGTGCCAGCAGACCTGGTGGGGCGGGAGGAGACACCGGGGAGCTGTTTTTT. It yields the protein CASRPGGAGGDTGELFF.

This sequence joins TRBV9 and TRBJ2-5, with TRBD2 matching over 12 bases. Losses at the gene ends were 0 bases for V and 5 bases for J; bases not matched to a gene: 8. The germline V gene has CDR1 SGDLS and CDR2 YYNGEE. There are 17 residues in the CDR3. The CDR3 region is CASSVGASGGAGETQYF. CDR3 nucleotide sequence: TGTGCCAGCAGCGTAGGGGCTAGCGGGGGGGCAGGGGAGACCCAGTACTTC.

This rearrangement joins TRBV6-1 to TRBJ2-3; 10 nucleotides agree with TRBD2. The CDR3 runs 12 residues. The J segment lost 3 bases and the V segment lost 11 bases, leaving 2 bases of the junction unmatched. Germline assignment: CDR1 MNHNS and CDR2 SASEGT. The CDR3 bases are TGTGCCGTAGCGGGGGGAACAGATACGCAGTATTTT. Translating it yields CAVAGGTDTQYF.

The V call is TRBV19, the J call TRBJ1-3; 9 bases agree with TRBD1. CDR3 length: 15 residues. Germline V lookup: CDR1 LNHDA, CDR2 SQIVND (reference sequence). With 5 bases clipped from V and 5 bases from J, the junction kept 7 bases outside the gene matches. CDR3 in amino acids: CASSPLGTGRNTIYF. In DNA form, the CDR3 reads TGTGCCAGTAGTCCCCTAGGGACAGGGCGAAACACCATATATTTT.

The genes are TRBV6-1 and TRBJ2-5, with TRBD1 identical over 7 bases. Trimming took 7 bases from V and 11 from J; bases not matched to a gene: 10. CDR3 length equals 12 residues. Germline CDR1 reads MNHNS; CDR2 reads SASEGT. The chain's CDR3 is CASKPGQRIQYF. In nucleotides, the CDR3 is TGTGCCAGCAAACCGGGACAGCGAATTCAGTACTTC.

The chain combines TRBV5-3 with TRBJ1-3, with 9 positions matching TRBD1. TRBV5-3 is treated as an ORF (open reading frame) with a function not yet certain. This CDR3 has 11 amino acids. Unmatched junction bases numbered 6, after V lost 4 bases and J lost 16 bases. Here the CDR3 reads CARSVQGAGYF. The CDR3 nucleotides read TGTGCCAGAAGCGTACAGGGGGCCGGGTATTTT.

The J gene is TRBJ2-7, the V gene TRBV7-3, with 10 positions matching TRBD1. This CDR3 comprises 16 residues. Germline V gives CDR1 SGHTA, CDR2 FQGTGA. After removal of 0 bases from V and 2 bases from J, the junction contained 4 bases not matched to a gene. The CDR3 protein is CASSLTVGQGAYEQYF. The CDR3 DNA sequence: TGTGCCAGCAGCTTAACGGTAGGACAGGGGGCCTACGAGCAGTACTTC. The entire variable domain, with the rest obtained from reference TRBV7-3 and TRBJ2-7, is as follows: GAGVSQTPSNKVTEKGKYVELRCDPISGHTALYWYRQSLGQGPEFLIYFQGTGAADDSGLPNDRFFAVRPEGSVSTLKIQRTERGDSAVYLCASSLTVGQGAYEQYFGPGTRLTVT.

This chain uses TRBV2 with TRBJ2-3; 7 nucleotides agree with TRBD1. Trimming cost V 0 bases and J 5 bases; bases outside gene matches: 5. Germline V lookup: CDR1 SNHLY, CDR2 FYNNEI. The CDR3 consists of 15 residues. CDR3 in DNA: TGTGCCAGCAGTGAAGCAAGGGGGCGTGGAGATACGCAGTATTTT. Protein sequence: CASSEARGRGDTQYF.

This clone appeared once. The chain combines TRBV9 with TRBJ2-7; 10 nucleotides agree with TRBD1. V lost 2 bases and J lost 2; bases outside the gene matches: 4. This CDR3 spans 15 amino acids. The germline V gene encodes CDR1 SGDLS and CDR2 YYNGEE. The DNA of the CDR3 is TGTGCCAGCAGCGTGGGGACAGGGGTACCCTACGAGCAGTACTTC. This sequence encodes CASSVGTGVPYEQYF.

The chain links TRBV7-9 to TRBJ2-7; 7 nucleotides match TRBD1. The germline V gene has CDR1 SEHNR and CDR2 FQNEAQ (reference sequence). V lost 6 bases to trimming and J lost 0 bases; unmatched junction nucleotides: 11. CDR3 size: 16 residues. The chain's CDR3 is CASSPGVGTASYEQYF. The CDR3 nucleotides read TGTGCCAGCAGTCCAGGGGTCGGGACAGCCTCCTACGAGCAGTACTTC.

This clone was found once. The rearrangement joins TRBV29-1 to TRBJ2-2; 8 bases line up with TRBD2. This CDR3 is built from 15 residues. The trim removed 5 bases at V and 2 bases at J, leaving 7 bases unmatched. CDR1 and CDR2 (germline): SQVTM, ANQGSEA. This chain's CDR3 is CSVLEAGVNTGELFF. The CDR3 bases are TGCAGCGTTTTAGAAGCGGGAGTCAACACCGGGGAGCTGTTTTTT.

This clone was recorded only once. The chain employs TRBV18 and TRBJ1-1, with a tentative D call TRBD1 (5 bases). The V gene lost 2 bases and the J gene lost 4 bases, with 11 bases spanning the gap. CDR3 length equals 14 residues. CDR1 is KGHSH, CDR2 LQKENI, per germline. CDR3 DNA: TGTGCCAGCTCACCAGGGCGGGGGTCCACTGAAGCTTTCTTT. Translating gives CASSPGRGSTEAFF.